These 13 T cell receptor beta chains were all obtained from the same sample, sequenced in a study of cytomegalovirus exposure and HLA in healthy donors (dated by TCRdb to about 2017). Receptor libraries were prepared by the immunoSEQ multiplex PCR assay. For the multiplex PCR, a mixture combining 60 forward primers for TCR Vbeta segments and 13 reverse primers for TCR Jbeta segments was used. TCRdb obtained this table from immuneACCESS and retained in-frame rearrangements with V and J assigned. These tables miss some clones; where compared with another copy, unresolved V genes account for less than half of the shortfall, and the remainder is unexplained. For this sample the table gives more than 100,000 clones, of which 74% were detected only once. Clones ranked in the top ten supply 5.8% of the sample. The sample taken for sequencing was PBMCs. The receptor source for this set is a woman aged 45-60 years in good health and CMV-seropositive.

The gene calls are TRBV7-2 and TRBJ2-5, with a possible D match to TRBD2 (7 bases). V lost 7 bases and J lost 5, with 17 bases in between. Germline lookup yields CDR1 SGHTA and CDR2 FQGNSA. This CDR3 is built from 14 residues. The chain's CDR3 is CASNHGGQAETQYF. CDR3 DNA sequence: TGTGCCAGCAACCACGGGGGGCAGGCTGAGACCCAGTACTTC.

CDR3 amino acids: CASSRDRDEQYF. In DNA form, the CDR3 reads TGTGCCAGCAGCCGGGACAGGGACGAGCAGTACTTC. The V gene is TRBV7-2, the J gene TRBJ2-7; 9 bases fit TRBD1. Germline CDR1 and CDR2: SGHTA and FQGNSA. J was trimmed by 5 bases and V by 5 bases; bases with no gene match: 1. The CDR3 runs 12 residues.

The J gene is TRBJ2-7, the V gene TRBV4-1, with 10 positions matching TRBD1. Germline CDR1 reads MGHRA; CDR2 reads YSYEKL. This CDR3 region has 15 residues. Trimming took 3 bases from V and 3 from J; bases not matched to a gene: 5. The CDR3 DNA sequence: TGCGCCAGCAGCCATCCGGGACAGGGGTACTACGAGCAGTACTTC. Translation: CASSHPGQGYYEQYF.

In its sample, this clone was seen a few times. The V gene is TRBV19, the J gene TRBJ1-5; D unresolved. Between the trimmed V and J ends, which lost 8 bases and 7 bases, there was a span of 18 bases. Germline values: CDR1 LNHDA, CDR2 SQIVND (reference sequence). CDR3 size: 14 residues. DNA for the CDR3: TGTGCCAGTCAACCTCCGAGATCGGGACAGCCCCAGCATTTT. Translated: CASQPPRSGQPQHF.

This chain joins TRBV6-1 and TRBJ2-5, with D tentatively TRBD1 (5 bases). The V gene lost 9 bases and the J gene lost 2 bases, with 10 bases spanning the gap. CDR3 length: 12 amino acids. Germline lookup yields CDR1 MNHNS and CDR2 SASEGT. The chain's CDR3 is CASGQGQETQYF. In nucleotides, the CDR3 is TGTGCCAGTGGGCAGGGTCAAGAGACCCAGTACTTC.

The gene calls are TRBV6-5 and TRBJ2-1, with 8 bases fitting TRBD2. The CDR3 covers 14 residues. With 8 bases clipped from V and 4 bases from J, the junction kept 7 bases outside the gene matches. Germline loops: CDR1 MNHEY, CDR2 SVGAGI. The chain's CDR3 is CASGLAGPYNEQFF. The CDR3 DNA reads as TGTGCCAGCGGGTTAGCGGGGCCTTACAATGAGCAGTTCTTC.

The chain has TRBV6-6 and TRBJ1-1; 10 nucleotides agree with TRBD1. This CDR3 is 13 amino acids long. V dropped 6 bases and J dropped 5; count of bases not matched to a gene: 3. Germline lookup yields CDR1 MNHNY and CDR2 SVGAGI (reference sequence). Here the CDR3 reads CASSLDRGTEAFF. The CDR3 bases are TGTGCCAGCAGCCTGGACAGGGGGACTGAAGCTTTCTTT.

The chain employs TRBV5-1 and TRBJ2-3, with 8 bases that match TRBD2. The CDR3 is 14 residues long. The trim removed 4 bases at V and 6 bases at J, leaving 7 bases unmatched. Per germline, CDR1 SGHRS and CDR2 YFSETQ. The CDR3 sequence is CASSLGGARDTQYF. CDR3 bases: TGCGCCAGCAGCCTCGGGGGGGCCCGGGATACGCAGTATTTT.

The chain links TRBV5-5 to TRBJ2-5, with 9 bases aligning to TRBD1. The germline CDR1 and CDR2 sequences are SGHKS and YYEKEE (reference sequence). The V gene end was trimmed by 6 bases and the J gene end by 4 bases; junction bases not matched to a gene: 10. The CDR3 is made up of 15 amino acids. The CDR3 loop reads CASTPTGTGTETQYF. In nucleotides, the CDR3 is TGTGCCAGCACCCCCACCGGGACAGGGACAGAGACCCAGTACTTC. Full variable domain (remainder filled in from reference TRBV5-5 and TRBJ2-5): DAGVTQSPTHLIKTRGQQVTLRCSPISGHKSVSWYQQVLGQGPQFIFQYYEKEERGRGNFPDRFSARQFPNYSSELNVNALLLGDSALYLCASTPTGTGTETQYFGPGTRLLVL.

The genes are TRBV6-1 and TRBJ1-2; the D is unclear. CDR3 length: 15 residues. Trimming pared 3 bases from V and 2 bases from J, leaving 13 bases between. The germline V gene encodes CDR1 MNHNS and CDR2 SASEGT. CDR3 nucleotide sequence: TGTGCCAGCAGTGAGGAGGCTTTGGCGAACTATGGCTACACCTTC. The encoded protein is CASSEEALANYGYTF.

This clone showed up just once. The chain joins TRBV15 to TRBJ2-3; D not certain. The CDR3 length is 12 residues. Germline V gene lookup returns CDR1 LNHNV and CDR2 YYDKDF (reference sequence). V lost 3 bases and J 8 bases, leaving 9 bases between the germline ends. CDR3 region: CATSRAARTQYF. CDR3 DNA: TGTGCCACCAGCAGGGCGGCGCGTACGCAGTATTTT.

The chain is built from TRBV11-2 and TRBJ2-5; D possibly corresponds to TRBD2 (6 bases). CDR1 SGHAT and CDR2 FQNNGV come from the germline V gene. V was clipped by 3 bases and J by 1 base, with 9 bases between them. The length of the CDR3 is 14 residues. CDR3 coding DNA: TGTGCCAGCAGCTTGACCGGGGGCCAAGAGACCCAGTACTTC. Translated: CASSLTGGQETQYF.

This clone is a singleton in its sample. The gene calls are TRBV5-4 and TRBJ2-2; 12 bases are shared with TRBD2. J lost 5 bases, V lost 3 bases, and 14 bases had no gene match. Germline V gene sequence: CDR1 SGHNT, CDR2 YYREEE (reference sequence). The CDR3 sequence is 19 residues long. The CDR3, as DNA: TGTGCCAGCAGCTCGGGGCGGCTAGCGGGGGGGCCACGAACCGGGGAGCTGTTTTTT. This encodes CASSSGRLAGGPRTGELFF.